This T cell receptor beta chain appears in the sequencing data of a study of vaccination and CD4 T cells after COVID-19 (dated by TCRdb to 2021 to 2024). General notes on the study: Every convalescent patient had a positive nasal swab PCR test for SARS-CoV-2, with mild disease in nine patients and severe disease in one. The convalescent cohort included six males and four females, with two Hispanic individuals, seven Caucasians, two Asians and one multiracial person. Each participant got two doses of either the Pfizer-BioNTech BNT162b2 vaccine (n=8) or the Moderna mRNA-1273 vaccine (n=2). Post-COVID blood samples were collected from convalescent patients a median of around 96 days after diagnosis, with a range of about 30 to 170 days. Post-vaccine blood samples were obtained a median of about 72 days after the second vaccine dose, with a range of about 14 to 241 days. For stimulating the cultures, overlapping spike peptide pools were used, derived from SARS-CoV-2 as well as from the common cold coronaviruses HCoV-NL63, HCoV-OC43 and HCoV-229E. Control cultures received a CEFX viral epitope pool as the positive control, an HIV-1 Nef peptide pool as the negative control, or no peptide. In around nine COVID-19 convalescent patients and a handful of infection-naive healthy vaccine recipients, the spike-specific CD4+ TCR repertoire before mRNA vaccination was compared with the repertoire after mRNA vaccination. Study-wide conclusions, independent of this receptor: In convalescent patients, a median 86.3% of post-vaccine SARS-CoV-2-reactive clones were detected only after vaccination, and vaccine-specific priming was suggested by this finding. Although the median number of SARS-CoV-2-reactive clonotypes went up from roughly 19 after infection to 35 to 40 after vaccination, the increase was not significant. Of the vaccine-specific clones in convalescent patients, 304 of 307, or nearly all, reacted only to SARS-CoV-2 spike and did not cross-react with common cold coronaviruses. Only a relatively small number of convalescent patients were included in the study, and early timepoints following natural infection were not analyzed.

Interpreted using the paper, the treatment or condition label stands for: approximately nine-day PBMC culture with coronavirus spike peptide pools or control peptides (ViraFEST assay). The ViraFEST assay was used in the study, in which antigen-specific T cells were expanded with peptide pools and expanded clonotypes were subsequently identified by TCR sequencing. The positive SARS-CoV-2 PCR tests of the convalescent patients were dated from March to December 2020, before the Alpha, Beta and Delta variants emerged in the United States. Two million PBMCs per well were cultured in IMDM with roughly 5% human AB serum and 8.5 to 10 IU/ml IL-2, plus 10 ug/ml peptide pools. On days 3 and 7, half of the culture medium was replaced with fresh IL-2-containing medium. After 10 days of culture, CD4+ T cells were isolated by negative selection using the EasySep CD4+ T cell isolation kit. Ficoll-Paque Plus gradient centrifugation was used to isolate PBMCs from whole blood, and the isolated PBMCs were then either used fresh or cryopreserved at -140C. Triplicate wells were generally used for each culture condition.

Sequences MNHEY (CDR1) and SMNVEV (CDR2) are obtained from the germline V gene (reference sequence). Relative to germline, V is 11 bases shorter and J is 5 bases shorter, with 15 bases between their ends. Including cysteine and phenylalanine, the CDR3 has 12 amino acids. The DNA shown is the 36-base CDR3, in frame from base 1. To note about this clonotype: The target of this receptor is not known. Base qualities are not at hand, and no much larger clone is one base apart.

The library came from PCR. DNA from cultured CD4+ T cells was subjected to TCR sequencing with the Oncomine TCR Beta short-read assay at the Johns Hopkins FTIC core. The QIAamp micro DNA kit was used to extract genomic DNA from the cultured CD4+ T cells. Oncomine TCR Beta libraries made from cultured CD4+ T cells were pooled using unique dual indexes and sequenced on an Illumina iSeq 100. As for the authors' bioinformatics: Non-productive sequences were removed, and CDR3s not starting with C, not ending with F or W, or shorter than 7 amino acids were discarded. The MANAFEST web application was used to identify antigen-specific clonotypes by comparing peptide-stimulated wells against reference wells and other culture wells. To be called positive, a clone needed an FDR below 0.05, an odds ratio above 5, and a productive frequency above 0.1% in at least two of three replicate wells. A clonotype counted as cross-reactive if it showed significant expansion both in the SARS-CoV-2 spike wells and in at least one common cold coronavirus spike condition. Using R version 3.6.1, CDR3 homology was evaluated through Levenshtein distances (stringdist) along with unrooted phylogenetic trees (ape). TCRdb reanalyzed the raw reads on its own, using fastp at Q25 for trimming and MiXCR for clone calling, and kept in-frame beta chains. Every distinct CDR3 protein forms one entry, paired with its most common genes and DNA. The V and J calls here are based on TCRdb, not the publication. This sample holds about 20,000 distinct CDR3 sequences; 23% were observed only once. The ten largest make up almost 8% of the sample.

The chain links TRBV27 with TRBJ2-5, and TRBD2 may be the D gene, going by 6 matching bases. The source is a human donor with COVID-19. The material sequenced was cultured CD4+ T cells from blood. The CDR3 sequence is CASIAGWETQYF. In nucleotide form, the sequence is TGTGCCTCCATCGCGGGGTGGGAGACCCAGTACTTC.